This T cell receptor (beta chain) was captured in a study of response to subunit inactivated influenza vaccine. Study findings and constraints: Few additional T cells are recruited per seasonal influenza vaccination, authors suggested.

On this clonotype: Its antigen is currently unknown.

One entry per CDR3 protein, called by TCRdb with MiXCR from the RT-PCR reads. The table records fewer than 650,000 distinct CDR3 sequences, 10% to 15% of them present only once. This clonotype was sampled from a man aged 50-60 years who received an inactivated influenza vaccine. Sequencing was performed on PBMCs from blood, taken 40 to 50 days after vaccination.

CDR3 nucleotides: TGCAGTGCTAGAGAAGGTTCGGGTCCCGGTATCGCTTTTAGGGACACTGAAGCTTTCTTT. This sequence encodes CSAREGSGPGIAFRDTEAFF. This chain uses TRBV20-1 with TRBJ1-1; no reliable D call. Germline V lookup: CDR1 DFQATT, CDR2 SNEGSKA (reference sequence). Trimming took 0 bases from V and 3 from J, leaving 29 bases between them. The CDR3 consists of 20 residues.